Listed below are T cell receptor beta chains from one sample, sequenced in a study of shared clonotypes between healthy human individuals. Generated by immunoSEQ multiplex PCR, the TCRdb table keeps only in-frame clones and is missing some. The sample yields roughly 2.2 million clones, 93% seen once. Sequencing was done on a sample of naive CD4+ T cells from PBMCs. These receptors were taken from a man aged 18 to 29 in good health. Some clones in this sample may be carry-over from other donors' samples. Both conserved end residues are part of each CDR3. The order of the fields is V gene, clone size, J gene, D gene, CDR3 protein, CDR3 DNA. The D gene is left open where the match is weak. A row's size may be missing; if present it is once, few, many or a size class.

>TRBV18|-|TRBJ1-2|TRBD1
CASSPTDRDYGYTF
TGTGCCAGCTCACCCACAGACAGGGACTATGGCTACACCTTC
>TRBV5-6|-|TRBJ2-7|-
CAIILGGSAGSPYEQYF
TGTGCCATCATTTTAGGGGGATCGGCCGGGAGTCCCTACGAGCAGTACTTC
>TRBV19|-|TRBJ2-5|-
CASSIGGQGETQYF
TGTGCCAGTAGTATAGGCGGTCAGGGAGAGACCCAGTACTTC
>TRBV28|-|TRBJ1-3|-
CASSSGTPRGGAGGNTIYF
TGTGCCAGCAGTTCCGGGACCCCGAGGGGGGGGGCAGGAGGAAACACCATATATTTT
>TRBV7-2|-|TRBJ2-3|-
CASSFGLTDTQYF
TGTGCCAGCAGCTTCGGTCTCACAGATACGCAGTATTTT
>TRBV18|-|TRBJ2-7|TRBD2
CASSPGLGTYEQYF
TGTGCCAGCTCACCAGGACTAGGAACCTACGAGCAGTACTTC
>TRBV19|-|TRBJ2-2|-
CASSSRVLTGELFF
TGTGCCAGTAGTAGCAGGGTACTGACCGGGGAGCTGTTTTTT
>TRBV5-8|-|TRBJ2-3|TRBD1
CASSSYRGSYTDTQYF
TGTGCCAGCAGCTCCTACAGGGGATCTTACACAGATACGCAGTATTTT
>TRBV19|-|TRBJ2-7|TRBD2
CASCPLAGGAGEQYF
TGTGCCAGCTGCCCCCTAGCCGGGGGGGCAGGCGAGCAGTACTTC
>TRBV7-6|-|TRBJ2-2|-
CASSQRQGASTGELFF
TGTGCCAGCAGCCAAAGGCAAGGGGCGAGTACCGGGGAGCTGTTTTTT
>TRBV6-5|-|TRBJ2-3|TRBD2
CASSYGGSADTQYF
TGTGCCAGCAGTTACGGCGGGAGTGCAGATACGCAGTATTTT
>TRBV5-1|-|TRBJ1-4|-
CASSLAPGPGEKLFF
TGCGCCAGCAGCTTGGCCCCGGGGCCAGGGGAAAAACTGTTTTTT
>TRBV19|-|TRBJ1-5|-
CASSIDRGGQAQPQHF
TGTGCCAGTAGTATAGATCGCGGGGGGCAGGCGCAGCCCCAGCATTTT
>TRBV19|-|TRBJ1-5|-
CASSISREQPQHF
TGTGCCAGTAGTATCTCCAGGGAACAGCCCCAGCATTTT
>TRBV19|-|TRBJ1-3|-
CASSNPTGTSGNTIYF
TGTGCCAGTAGTAACCCCACAGGAACCTCTGGAAACACCATATATTTT
>TRBV27|once|TRBJ1-2|-
CASSFRAGDGYTF
TGTGCCAGCAGTTTTAGAGCCGGGGATGGCTACACCTTC
>TRBV5-1|-|TRBJ2-1|TRBD1
CASSIQGAVSYNEQFF
TGCGCCAGCAGCATACAGGGGGCCGTATCCTACAATGAGCAGTTCTTC
>TRBV5-6|-|TRBJ2-1|-
CASSLAGGNEQFF
TGTGCCAGCAGCTTGGCCGGGGGCAATGAGCAGTTCTTC
>TRBV10-2|-|TRBJ1-5|-
CASSDRGARNQPQHF
TGCGCCAGCAGTGACCGGGGGGCACGGAATCAGCCCCAGCATTTT
>TRBV6-6|few|TRBJ1-2|-
CASSYGVGGYTF
TGTGCCAGCAGTTACGGTGTTGGTGGCTACACCTTC
>TRBV11-2|-|TRBJ2-2|-
CASGLIRGTGELFF
TGTGCCAGCGGTCTAATTAGGGGCACCGGGGAGCTGTTTTTT
>TRBV4-3|-|TRBJ2-7|TRBD2
CASSQGLAGSREQYF
TGCGCCAGCAGCCAAGGACTAGCGGGATCTCGCGAGCAGTACTTC
>TRBV28|-|TRBJ2-3|-
CASTPPGGRVRDTQYF
TGTGCCAGCACCCCACCAGGGGGGAGGGTGAGAGATACGCAGTATTTT
>TRBV4-2|once|TRBJ2-2|TRBD2
CASSQNGVAGGRTGELFF
TGTGCCAGCAGCCAAAATGGTGTGGCGGGAGGGCGGACCGGGGAGCTGTTTTTT
>TRBV5-1|-|TRBJ2-1|-
CASSTFPAQARNEQFF
TGCGCCAGCAGCACTTTCCCGGCTCAGGCCCGCAATGAGCAGTTCTTC
>TRBV5-1|-|TRBJ2-3|TRBD2
CASSLGAGGRTDTQYF
TGCGCCAGCAGCTTGGGAGCGGGAGGGCGCACAGATACGCAGTATTTT
>TRBV19|-|TRBJ1-1|-
CASSSQARTEAFF
TGTGCCAGTAGTTCCCAGGCGAGGACTGAAGCTTTCTTT
>TRBV7-2|-|TRBJ2-1|-
CASSKDREDEQFF
TGTGCCAGCAGCAAAGACAGGGAGGATGAGCAGTTCTTC
>TRBV28|-|TRBJ1-1|-
CASISGTTLNTEAFF
TGTGCCAGCATATCAGGGACTACCTTGAACACTGAAGCTTTCTTT
>TRBV18|once|TRBJ2-1|TRBD2
CASSPNQGTSGYEQFF
TGTGCCAGCTCACCTAACCAAGGGACTAGCGGATATGAGCAGTTCTTC
>TRBV11-3|-|TRBJ2-1|-
CASSRGGYNEQFF
TGTGCCAGCAGCAGGGGGGGGTACAATGAGCAGTTCTTC
>TRBV11-2|-|TRBJ2-1|-
CASGKLPGRPRYNEQFF
TGTGCCAGCGGGAAGTTACCGGGGCGTCCGAGGTACAATGAGCAGTTCTTC
>TRBV7-2|-|TRBJ2-3|-
CASSLEQTDTQYF
TGTGCCAGCAGCTTAGAACAGACAGATACGCAGTATTTT
>TRBV18|-|TRBJ2-1|-
CASSLSSWDEQFF
TGTGCCAGCTCCCTTTCGTCCTGGGATGAGCAGTTCTTC
>TRBV28|-|TRBJ1-1|-
CASTNPRGSEAFF
TGTGCCAGCACTAACCCGCGGGGCTCTGAAGCTTTCTTT
>TRBV28|-|TRBJ1-5|-
CASSTTWTDYSNQPQHF
TGTGCCAGCAGTACCACATGGACGGATTATAGCAATCAGCCCCAGCATTTT
>TRBV5-4|-|TRBJ1-4|-
CASSPGLESEKLFF
TGTGCCAGCAGCCCGGGACTTGAGAGTGAAAAACTGTTTTTT
>TRBV11-2|-|TRBJ1-1|-
CASSFFLQNTEAFF
TGTGCCAGCAGCTTTTTTTTGCAGAACACTGAAGCTTTCTTT
>TRBV11-2|-|TRBJ2-2|-
CASSLGQRGTGELFF
TGTGCCAGCAGCTTAGGCCAGCGAGGCACCGGGGAGCTGTTTTTT
>TRBV4-1|-|TRBJ2-7|-
CASSQTFVGNEQYF
TGCGCCAGCAGCCAAACTTTCGTGGGAAACGAGCAGTACTTC
>TRBV28|-|TRBJ2-7|-
CASSPSGTPNYEQYF
TGTGCCAGCAGTCCTTCCGGGACACCTAACTACGAGCAGTACTTC
>TRBV6-1|-|TRBJ1-5|-
CASSLMGPQHF
TGTGCCAGCAGTTTAATGGGTCCCCAGCATTTT
>TRBV18|-|TRBJ2-2|TRBD2
CASSPRRESNGELFF
TGTGCCAGCTCACCACGGCGGGAGAGTAACGGGGAGCTGTTTTTT
>TRBV7-9|-|TRBJ2-5|-
CASSLGVNWETQYF
TGTGCCAGCAGCTTAGGAGTAAATTGGGAGACCCAGTACTTC
>TRBV5-1|-|TRBJ2-1|-
CASSLVASPYNEQFF
TGCGCCAGCAGCTTGGTAGCTAGCCCATACAATGAGCAGTTCTTC
>TRBV2|-|TRBJ2-1|-
CASRVLGESNEQFF
TGTGCCAGCAGGGTCCTAGGTGAGAGCAATGAGCAGTTCTTC